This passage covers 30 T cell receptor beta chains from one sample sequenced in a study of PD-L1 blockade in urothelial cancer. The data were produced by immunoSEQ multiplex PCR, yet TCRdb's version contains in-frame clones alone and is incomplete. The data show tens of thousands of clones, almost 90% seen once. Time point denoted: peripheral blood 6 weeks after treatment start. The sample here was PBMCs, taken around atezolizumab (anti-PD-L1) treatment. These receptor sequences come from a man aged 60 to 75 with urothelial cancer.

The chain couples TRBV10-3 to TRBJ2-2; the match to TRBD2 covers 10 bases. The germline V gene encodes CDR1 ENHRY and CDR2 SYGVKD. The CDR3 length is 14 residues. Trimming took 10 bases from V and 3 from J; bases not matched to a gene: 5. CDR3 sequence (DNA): TGTGCCACAAAGCGGGAGGGCGACACCGGGGAGCTGTTTTTT. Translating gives CATKREGDTGELFF.

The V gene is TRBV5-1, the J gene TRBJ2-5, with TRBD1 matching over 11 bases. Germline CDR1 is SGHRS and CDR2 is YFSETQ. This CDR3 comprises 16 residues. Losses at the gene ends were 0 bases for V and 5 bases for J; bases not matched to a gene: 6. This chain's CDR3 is CASSLDGTGGGETQYF. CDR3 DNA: TGCGCCAGCAGCTTGGACGGGACAGGGGGTGGGGAGACCCAGTACTTC.

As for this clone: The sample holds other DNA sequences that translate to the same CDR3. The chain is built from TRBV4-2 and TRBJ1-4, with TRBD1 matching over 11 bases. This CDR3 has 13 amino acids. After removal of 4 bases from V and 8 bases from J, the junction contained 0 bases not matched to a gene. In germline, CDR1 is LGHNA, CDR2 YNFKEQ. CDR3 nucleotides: TGTGCCAGCAGCCGGGACAGGGGGGAAAAACTGTTTTTT. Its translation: CASSRDRGEKLFF.

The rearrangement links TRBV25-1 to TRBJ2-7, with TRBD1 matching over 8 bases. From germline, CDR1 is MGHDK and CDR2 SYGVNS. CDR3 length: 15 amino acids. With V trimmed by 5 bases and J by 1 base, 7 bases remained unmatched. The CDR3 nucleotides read TGTGCCAGCAGTCCTTGGACAGGGATTTCCTACGAGCAGTACTTC. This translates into CASSPWTGISYEQYF.

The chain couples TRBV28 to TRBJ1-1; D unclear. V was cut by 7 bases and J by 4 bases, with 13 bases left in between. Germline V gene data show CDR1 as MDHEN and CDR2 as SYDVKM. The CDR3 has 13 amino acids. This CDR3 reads CASIRYSPTEAFF. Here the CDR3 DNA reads TGTGCCAGCATTCGGTACAGTCCCACTGAAGCTTTCTTT.

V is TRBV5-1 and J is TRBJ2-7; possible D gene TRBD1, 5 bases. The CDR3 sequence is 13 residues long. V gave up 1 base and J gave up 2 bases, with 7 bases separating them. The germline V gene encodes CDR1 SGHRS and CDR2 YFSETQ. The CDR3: CASSLPGTYEQYF. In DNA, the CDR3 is TGCGCCAGCAGCTTGCCAGGGACCTACGAGCAGTACTTC.

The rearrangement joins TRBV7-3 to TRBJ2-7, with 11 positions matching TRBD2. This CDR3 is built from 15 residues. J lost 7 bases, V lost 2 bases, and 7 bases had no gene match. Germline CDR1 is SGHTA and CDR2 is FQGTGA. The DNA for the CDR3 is TGTGCCAGCAGCTTAGACCCTAGCGGGGGGTATGAGCAGTACTTC. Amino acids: CASSLDPSGGYEQYF.

The CDR3 is CASSTSGRGETQYF. CDR3 DNA: TGTGCCAGCAGCACTAGCGGGAGAGGAGAGACCCAGTACTTC. The chain recombines TRBV7-6 with TRBJ2-5, with 11 nucleotides matching TRBD2. Germline CDR1 SGHVS, CDR2 FNYEAQ. CDR3 length: 14 amino acids. Trimming cost V 5 bases and J 4 bases; bases outside gene matches: 3.

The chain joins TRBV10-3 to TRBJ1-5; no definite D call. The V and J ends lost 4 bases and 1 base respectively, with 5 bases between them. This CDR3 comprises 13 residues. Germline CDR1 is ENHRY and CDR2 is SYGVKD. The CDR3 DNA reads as TGTGCCATCAGTGGGGAGAGCAATCAGCCCCAGCATTTT. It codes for CAISGESNQPQHF.

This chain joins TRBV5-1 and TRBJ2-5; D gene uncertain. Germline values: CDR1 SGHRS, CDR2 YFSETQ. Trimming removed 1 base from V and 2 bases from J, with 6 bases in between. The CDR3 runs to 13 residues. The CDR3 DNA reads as TGCGCCAGCAGCTTGCAGGTACAAGAGACCCAGTACTTC. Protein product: CASSLQVQETQYF.

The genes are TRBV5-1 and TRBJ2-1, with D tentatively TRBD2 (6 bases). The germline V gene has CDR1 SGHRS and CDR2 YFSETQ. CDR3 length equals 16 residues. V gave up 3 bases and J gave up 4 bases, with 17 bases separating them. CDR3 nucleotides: TGCGCCAGCAGCTCCGTAGCGGAGGGGTTTTACAATGAGCAGTTCTTC. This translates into CASSSVAEGFYNEQFF.

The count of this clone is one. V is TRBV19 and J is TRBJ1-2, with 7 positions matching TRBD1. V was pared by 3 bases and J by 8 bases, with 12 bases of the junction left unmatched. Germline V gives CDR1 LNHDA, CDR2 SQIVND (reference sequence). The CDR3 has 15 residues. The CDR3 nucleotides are TGTGCCAGTAGTATCCTGGACAGGCCCCTCGGGGGCTACACCTTC. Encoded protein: CASSILDRPLGGYTF.

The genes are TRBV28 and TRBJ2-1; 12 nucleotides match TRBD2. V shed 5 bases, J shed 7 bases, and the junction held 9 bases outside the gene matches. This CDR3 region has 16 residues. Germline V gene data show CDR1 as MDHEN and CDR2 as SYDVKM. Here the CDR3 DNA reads TGTGCCAGCAGTCCTAAGACTAGCGGGAGTCTAAATGAGCAGTTCTTC. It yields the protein CASSPKTSGSLNEQFF.

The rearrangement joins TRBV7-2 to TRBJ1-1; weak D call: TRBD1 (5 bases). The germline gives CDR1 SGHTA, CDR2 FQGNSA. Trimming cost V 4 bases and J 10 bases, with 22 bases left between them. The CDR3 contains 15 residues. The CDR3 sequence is CASSSSQGFLLGAFF. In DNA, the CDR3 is TGTGCCAGCAGCTCGTCGCAGGGATTCTTGCTCGGAGCTTTCTTT.

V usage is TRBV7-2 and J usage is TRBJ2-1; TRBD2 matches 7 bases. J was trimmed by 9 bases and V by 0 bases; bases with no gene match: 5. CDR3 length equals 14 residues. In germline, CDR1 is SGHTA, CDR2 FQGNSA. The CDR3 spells CASSLAGGAAEQFF. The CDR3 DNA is TGTGCCAGCAGCTTAGCGGGAGGGGCTGCTGAGCAGTTCTTC.

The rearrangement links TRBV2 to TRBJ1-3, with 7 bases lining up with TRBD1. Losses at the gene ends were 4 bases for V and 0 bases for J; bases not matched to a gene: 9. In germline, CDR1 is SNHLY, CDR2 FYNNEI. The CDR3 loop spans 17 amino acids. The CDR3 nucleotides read TGTGCCAGCAGTGGGCGACAGGGACTCTTCTCTGGAAACACCATATATTTT. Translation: CASSGRQGLFSGNTIYF.

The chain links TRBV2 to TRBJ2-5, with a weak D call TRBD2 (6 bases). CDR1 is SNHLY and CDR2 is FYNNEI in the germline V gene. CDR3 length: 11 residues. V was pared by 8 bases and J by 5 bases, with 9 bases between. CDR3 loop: CASGTWETQYF. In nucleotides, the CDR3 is TGTGCCAGCGGGACTTGGGAGACCCAGTACTTC.

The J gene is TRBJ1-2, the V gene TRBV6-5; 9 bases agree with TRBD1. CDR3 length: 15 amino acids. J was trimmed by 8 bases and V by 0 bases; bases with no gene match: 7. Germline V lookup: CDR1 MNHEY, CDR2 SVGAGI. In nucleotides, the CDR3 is TGTGCCAGCAGTTACTCGGGACAGGGCCATCGAGGCTACACCTTC. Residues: CASSYSGQGHRGYTF.

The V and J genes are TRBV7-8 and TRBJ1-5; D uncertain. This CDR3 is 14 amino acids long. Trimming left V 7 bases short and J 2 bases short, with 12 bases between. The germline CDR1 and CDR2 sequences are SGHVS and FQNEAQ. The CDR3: CASTVNGGNQPQHF. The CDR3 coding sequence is TGTGCCAGCACCGTAAACGGGGGCAATCAGCCCCAGCATTTT.

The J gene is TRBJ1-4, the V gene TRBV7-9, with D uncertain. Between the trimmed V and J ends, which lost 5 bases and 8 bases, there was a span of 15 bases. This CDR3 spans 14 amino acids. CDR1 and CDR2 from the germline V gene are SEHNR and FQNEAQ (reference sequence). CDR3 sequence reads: CASSQPTGNEKLFF. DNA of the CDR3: TGTGCCAGCAGCCAACCAACCGGGAACGAAAAACTGTTTTTT.

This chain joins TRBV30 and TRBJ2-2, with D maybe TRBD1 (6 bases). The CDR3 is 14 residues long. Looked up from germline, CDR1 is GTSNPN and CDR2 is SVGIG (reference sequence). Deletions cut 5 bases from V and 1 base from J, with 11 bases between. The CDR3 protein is CAWGGQGNTGELFF. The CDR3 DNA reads TGTGCCTGGGGGGGCCAGGGGAACACCGGGGAGCTGTTTTTT.

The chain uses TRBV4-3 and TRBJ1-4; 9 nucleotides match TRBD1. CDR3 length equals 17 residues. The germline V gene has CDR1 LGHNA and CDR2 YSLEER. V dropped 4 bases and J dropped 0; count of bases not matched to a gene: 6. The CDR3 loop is CASSLTRDRATNEKLFF. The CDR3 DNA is TGCGCCAGCAGCCTTACCCGGGACAGGGCAACTAATGAAAAACTGTTTTTT.

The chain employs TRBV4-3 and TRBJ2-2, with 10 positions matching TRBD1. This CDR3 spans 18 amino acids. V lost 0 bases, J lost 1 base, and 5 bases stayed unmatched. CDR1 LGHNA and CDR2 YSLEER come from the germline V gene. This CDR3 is CASSQDDRGLENTGELFF. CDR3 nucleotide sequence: TGCGCCAGCAGCCAAGATGACAGGGGGCTTGAGAACACCGGGGAGCTGTTTTTT.

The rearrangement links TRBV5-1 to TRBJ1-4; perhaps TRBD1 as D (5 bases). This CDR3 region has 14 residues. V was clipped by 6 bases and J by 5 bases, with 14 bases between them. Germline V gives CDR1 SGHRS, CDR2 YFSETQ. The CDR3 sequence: CASNPQGGNEKLFF. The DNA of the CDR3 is TGCGCCAGCAATCCGCAGGGCGGAAATGAAAAACTGTTTTTT.

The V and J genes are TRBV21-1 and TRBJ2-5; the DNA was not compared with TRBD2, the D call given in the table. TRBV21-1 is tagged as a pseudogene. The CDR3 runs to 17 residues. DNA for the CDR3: TGTGCCAGCATCTCGGGGCCGGGGCTAGCGGGAGACGAGACCCAGTACTTC. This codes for CASISGPGLAGDETQYF.

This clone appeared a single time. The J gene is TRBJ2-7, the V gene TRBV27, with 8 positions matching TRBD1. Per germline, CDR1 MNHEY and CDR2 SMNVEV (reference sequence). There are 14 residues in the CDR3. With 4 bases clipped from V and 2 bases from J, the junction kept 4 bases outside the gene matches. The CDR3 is CASSSDRGPYEQYF. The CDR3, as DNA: TGTGCCAGCAGTTCCGACAGGGGCCCCTACGAGCAGTACTTC.

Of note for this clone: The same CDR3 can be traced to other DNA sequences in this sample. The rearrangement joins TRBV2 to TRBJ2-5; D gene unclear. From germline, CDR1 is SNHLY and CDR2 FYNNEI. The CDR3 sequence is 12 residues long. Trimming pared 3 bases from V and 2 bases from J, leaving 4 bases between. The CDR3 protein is CASSDSQETQYF. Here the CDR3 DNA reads TGTGCCAGCAGTGACAGTCAAGAGACCCAGTACTTC.

As DNA, the CDR3 is TGTGCCAGTAGTATTGGGACAGGGTATGGAGAGACCCAGTACTTC. It translates to CASSIGTGYGETQYF. V usage is TRBV19 and J usage is TRBJ2-5, with 9 nucleotides matching TRBD1. The CDR3 covers 15 residues. J gave up 4 bases and V 3 bases, and 6 bases lay outside the gene matches. Germline CDR1 reads LNHDA; CDR2 reads SQIVND (reference sequence).

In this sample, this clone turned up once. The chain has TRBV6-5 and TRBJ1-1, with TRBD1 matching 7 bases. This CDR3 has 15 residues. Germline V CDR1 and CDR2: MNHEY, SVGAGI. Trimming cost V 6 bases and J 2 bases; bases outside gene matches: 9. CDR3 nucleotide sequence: TGTGCCAGCAGACTTAACAGGGGTGTTAACACTGAAGCTTTCTTT. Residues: CASRLNRGVNTEAFF.

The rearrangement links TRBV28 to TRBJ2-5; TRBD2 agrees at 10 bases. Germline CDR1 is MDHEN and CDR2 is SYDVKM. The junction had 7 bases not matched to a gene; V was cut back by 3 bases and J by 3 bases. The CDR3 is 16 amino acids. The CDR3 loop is CASSLKETSGEETQYF. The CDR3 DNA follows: TGTGCCAGCAGTTTGAAGGAAACTAGCGGGGAAGAGACCCAGTACTTC.